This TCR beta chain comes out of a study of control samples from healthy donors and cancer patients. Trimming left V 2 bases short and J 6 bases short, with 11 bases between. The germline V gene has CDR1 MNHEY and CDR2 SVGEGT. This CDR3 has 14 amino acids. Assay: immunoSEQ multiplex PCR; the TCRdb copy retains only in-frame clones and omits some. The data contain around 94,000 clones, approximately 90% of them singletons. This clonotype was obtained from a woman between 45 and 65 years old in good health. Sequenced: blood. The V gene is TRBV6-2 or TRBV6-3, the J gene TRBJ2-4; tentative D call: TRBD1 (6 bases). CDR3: CASSYLSDRNIQYF. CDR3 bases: TGTGCCAGCAGTTACCTCTCGGACAGAAACATTCAGTACTTC.